This T cell receptor (beta chain) was captured in a study of T cells after yellow fever vaccination. Across the study: Where fractions had low cell numbers, libraries were prepared from them with the SMART-Seq v4 Ultra Low Input RNA kit.

This CDR3 has 13 amino acids. Trimming shortened V by 1 base and J by 7 bases, and 11 bases separated the two germline ends. TCRdb called the 5' RACE reads again in MiXCR, with one record for every CDR3 protein. The repertoire includes 300,000 to 350,000 distinct CDR3 sequences, roughly 4% of them detected once, and more than 20% sits in the top ten. This chain connects TRBV12-3 or TRBV12-4 to TRBJ2-7; D assignment may be TRBD1 or TRBD2 (6 bases each). The material sequenced was PBMCs, taken 5 days after the yellow fever booster vaccination. This clonotype was sampled from a man aged 18 to 30 who received the YFV17D yellow fever vaccine. In DNA form, the CDR3 reads TGTGCCAGCAGTTTAGACAGGGCGGGAGAGCAGTACTTC. It codes for CASSLDRAGEQYF.